The rows below give T cell receptor beta chains drawn from one sample of a study of T-cell reconstitution after alpha-beta-depleted transplantation in children. TCRdb redid the calling of the PCR reads with MiXCR, one entry per CDR3 protein. The sample consists of about 610,000 distinct CDR3 sequences, over 9.5% of them appearing once. Sequenced material: PBMCs from the stem cell graft donor, taken from the stem cell graft. Source of these receptors: a human donor who donated a stem cell graft to a child with acute myeloid leukemia. Both conserved end residues are part of each CDR3. D genes are given only for firm matches. The size field is filled for only some rows; it gives once, few, many or a size class.

j_call v_call d_call clone_size cdr3_nt cdr3_aa
TRBJ2-3 TRBV7-2 TRBD2 many TGTGCCAGCATCACCGATAGCGGGAGGGCGGCAGATACGCAGTATTTT CASITDSGRAADTQYF
TRBJ2-3 TRBV7-3 . few TGTGCCAGCAGCCCCCAATCGGGAACTCAGTATTTT CASSPQSGTQYF
TRBJ2-7 TRBV20-1 . . TGCAGTGCTAGAGAGGGGGGCGACTACGAGCAGTACTTC CSAREGGDYEQYF
TRBJ2-1 TRBV7-8 . . TGTGCCATATTGCTGCGGTACAATGAGCAGTTCTTC CAILLRYNEQFF
TRBJ2-5 TRBV7-2 TRBD1 . TGTGCCAGCAGCCCAACCCCGATGACAGGGTCGGAGACCCAGTACTTC CASSPTPMTGSETQYF
TRBJ1-6 TRBV20-1 . many TGCAGTGCCGGGCAAACCACTACCTCCTATAATTCACCCCTCCACTTT CSAGQTTTSYNSPLHF
TRBJ2-3 TRBV7-6 TRBD2 many TGTGCCAGCAGCTTAGGGACTAGCGCGAGAGATACGCAGTATTTT CASSLGTSARDTQYF
TRBJ2-5 TRBV5-1 . few TGCGCCAGCAGCCCTGGCCAGGGAAGAGGGACAGAGACCCAGTACTTC CASSPGQGRGTETQYF
TRBJ2-5 TRBV4-3 . . TGCGCCAGCAGCCAAGATCCCCCCGGACTATGCGGGGACCAAGAGACCCAGTACTTC CASSQDPPGLCGDQETQYF
TRBJ1-3 TRBV5-6 . . TGTGCCAGCAGCTTTAGGCAGGGCCTCTCTGGAAACACCATATATTTT CASSFRQGLSGNTIYF
TRBJ2-1 TRBV29-1 . . TGCAGCGCCCGGCGGGATATTGAATACAATGAGCAGTTCTTC CSARRDIEYNEQFF
TRBJ1-2 TRBV7-2 . . TGTGCCAGCAGCTTAGCGGCAACTTTGCGCTACACCTTC CASSLAATLRYTF
TRBJ2-5 TRBV20-1 . . TGCAGTGCTAGAGGAGTCGGCGGAACAACTCTCCAAGAGACCCAGTACTTC CSARGVGGTTLQETQYF
TRBJ2-7 TRBV3-1 . few TGTGCCAGCAGCCAAGATCCACAGGTCAACGAGCAGTACTTC CASSQDPQVNEQYF
TRBJ2-7 TRBV20-1 TRBD2 many TGCAGTGCTAGGGGGGGACTAGCGGGAGACGAGCAGTACTTC CSARGGLAGDEQYF
TRBJ2-2 TRBV3-1 . . TGTGCCAGCAGCCGTGAGTACGCCGGGGAGCTGTTTTTT CASSREYAGELFF
TRBJ1-1 TRBV18 . . TGTGCCAGCTCACCAGAGAGCGAAGCTTTCTTT CASSPESEAFF
TRBJ2-3 TRBV12-3/TRBV12-4 TRBD2 few TGTGCCAGCAGTTCTCAGCGGGAAGCGCGAGCAGATACGCAGTATTTT CASSSQREARADTQYF
TRBJ2-7 TRBV11-2 . . TGTGCCAGCAGCTTACCCCCGACATACGGAGGTCCCTACGAGCAGTACTTC CASSLPPTYGGPYEQYF
TRBJ2-1 TRBV6-2/TRBV6-3 . few TGTGCCAGCAGTTACGGGCTAACGAAGAATGAGCAGTTCTTC CASSYGLTKNEQFF
TRBJ2-7 TRBV20-1 TRBD2 . TGCAGTGCTAGCCCGGGACTAGCGGGAGGCAACGACGAGCAGTACTTC CSASPGLAGGNDEQYF
TRBJ2-1 TRBV7-9 TRBD2 many TGTGCCAGCAGCCCAAGACTAGCGGGAGTCGGTAATGAGCAGTTCTTC CASSPRLAGVGNEQFF
TRBJ2-1 TRBV7-2 TRBD2 . TGTGCCAGCAGCCCCCAAGCGGGAGGGGTCTACAATGAGCAGTTCTTC CASSPQAGGVYNEQFF
TRBJ2-7 TRBV12-3/TRBV12-4 TRBD1 . TGTACCAGCTGTCTCGGGGACAGGGGGCGGGGGGCCGCGTTACGGCAGTACTTC CTSCLGDRGRGAALRQYF
TRBJ1-2 TRBV29-1 . many TGCAGCGTTGAAGAACGGGATAACTATGGCTACACCTTC CSVEERDNYGYTF
TRBJ1-2 TRBV30 . . TGTGCCTGGAGTAAGCAGGCAGGGGATGGCTACACCTTC CAWSKQAGDGYTF
TRBJ2-4 TRBV20-1 . few TGCAGTGCTAGTATTTGGGTGGACAGTCAAATGATCGTAGCCAAAAACATTCAGTACTTC CSASIWVDSQMIVAKNIQYF
TRBJ2-7 TRBV28 TRBD2 . TGTGCCAGCCTTGGACTAGTACCCTCCTACGAGCAGTACTTC CASLGLVPSYEQYF
TRBJ2-6 TRBV4-1 TRBD1 . TGCGCCAGCAGCCAAGGGACAGGGATTAGCTCTGGGGCCAACGTCCTGACTTTC CASSQGTGISSGANVLTF
TRBJ2-3 TRBV18 . few TGTGCCAGCTCACCACTACCCGCAGATACGCAGTATTTT CASSPLPADTQYF
TRBJ2-7 TRBV20-1 TRBD2 many TGCAGTTCTAATCCGGGACTAGCGGGATTGGGAATGGGGTACGAGCAGTACTTC CSSNPGLAGLGMGYEQYF
TRBJ2-1 TRBV2 . few TGTGCCAGCAGTGAAAGACGGCAGGACTACAATGAGCAGTTCTTC CASSERRQDYNEQFF
TRBJ2-1 TRBV30 TRBD2 . TGTGCCTGGAATCCCTATCTAGCGGGAGGGGATGAGCAGTTCTTC CAWNPYLAGGDEQFF
TRBJ2-2 TRBV19 . . TGTGCCAGTAGTATAGATCCGGGTTCGACCGGGGAGCTGTTTTTT CASSIDPGSTGELFF
TRBJ2-1 TRBV5-8 TRBD1 . TGTGCCAGCAGCTTGTTAACAGGGGCCGGGGAGCAGTTCTTC CASSLLTGAGEQFF
TRBJ1-5 TRBV12-3/TRBV12-4 TRBD1 few TGTGCCAGCAGTATGACAGGGGGGAGCGGTCAGCCCCAGCATTTT CASSMTGGSGQPQHF
TRBJ1-2 TRBV6-2/TRBV6-3 . many TGTGCCAGCACCCCCGGCGGACCAAGCTATGGCTACACCTTC CASTPGGPSYGYTF
TRBJ2-1 TRBV12-3/TRBV12-4 TRBD2 many TGTGCCAGCAGCCTCGCGGGGCGGGAGGCCAATGAGCAGTTCTTC CASSLAGREANEQFF
TRBJ2-3 TRBV29-1 TRBD2 many TGCAGCGTTCGGGGGGAAACTAGCGGGTATACAGATACGCAGTATTTT CSVRGETSGYTDTQYF
TRBJ2-1 TRBV5-1 . many TGCGCCAGCAGCCCCTCTGGGGGGGGCAGAAACAATGAGCAGTTCTTC CASSPSGGGRNNEQFF
TRBJ2-1 TRBV20-1 TRBD2 few TGCAGTGCTGCAAAGTTTTTGGCGGGAGGAATGAGCTACAATGAGCAGTTCTTC CSAAKFLAGGMSYNEQFF
TRBJ2-7 TRBV7-2 . few TGTGCCAGCAGTTACGGACTGTCTGGGTACGAGCAGTACTTC CASSYGLSGYEQYF
TRBJ1-4 TRBV7-8 . many TGTGCCAGCAGCCCTACTGGGCGGAGAGATAAACTGTTTTTT CASSPTGRRDKLFF
TRBJ2-7 TRBV28 TRBD1 few TGTGCCAGCAGCTTAGGAGGGGCAGGGGGCGCCTACGAGCAGTACTTC CASSLGGAGGAYEQYF
TRBJ2-3 TRBV10-3 . few TGTGCCATCAGACCCGAGCTCGCATCGGATACGCAGTATTTT CAIRPELASDTQYF